This entry features one T cell receptor (beta chain) sequence. There is no known antigen for this receptor. There are no base qualities to consult, and no much larger clone falls within one base. TCRbeta CDR3 regions were amplified from genomic DNA by means of the immunoSEQ Assay, a bias-controlled multiplex PCR. The authors' pipeline ran thus. Nucleated cell counts per sample were estimated from amplification of reference gene primers within the assay. To quantify the absolute abundance of each unique TCRbeta CDR3 rearrangement, sequence reads were collapsed and filtered. Productive Simpson clonality was computed per sample as the square root of Simpson's diversity index over productive rearrangements. TCRdb provides this immuneACCESS table in a form limited to in-frame rearrangements. Some clones are lacking; in checked studies, under half of them reflect an unresolved V gene, and why the rest are absent is not known. V and J calls and clone size are as listed in that table; D and trimming were resolved from the DNA. The sample table lists some 210,000 clones, 80% to 90% of them with a count of one. Together, the top ten hold less than 8% of the sample.

Via the germline V gene (reference sequence), CDR1 is LNHNV and CDR2 YYDKDF. The CDR3 measures 16 amino acids from cysteine to phenylalanine. CDR3 DNA is the only sequence kept; it has 48 bases, read in frame from the first base. The germline ends are 10 bases apart after V is trimmed by 0 bases and J by 0 bases. These data originate in a study of blood T cell repertoires in COVID-19 (dated by TCRdb to about 2020). Regarding the research as a whole: Samples covering the acute and convalescent phases of COVID-19 were provided by collaborators in the United States, Italy and Spain. The prospective study material was composed of cDNA or gDNA derived from T cells, B-cell-depleted T cells, or PBMCs. Subjects who had been exposed to COVID-19, were actively infected with it, or had recovered from it provided the deeply sampled blood TCRbeta repertoires that made up the dataset. The repertoires were released in a freely available public database intended as a resource for research on the immune response to SARS-CoV-2. The samples were drawn from the first 160 participants of the ongoing ImmuneRACE study and from 1,254 subjects provided by 6 global collaborators. Sample metadata almost always included a de-identified subject ID, COVID-19 status, age in years and sex. Where available, HLA class I and class II types were taken from metadata supplied by the sample provider and were not determined by assay-based typing.

Whole blood was collected in K2EDTA tubes by collaborating institutions according to the institutions' own protocols. Collaborator samples were shipped for TCRbeta analysis as frozen whole blood, isolated PBMCs, or DNA extracted from either sample type. Study-wide findings and limitations: How much clinical and demographic metadata was included differed by source and by participant, and the metadata was provided uncurated.

The sample consisted of peripheral blood. This receptor was identified in a woman aged 45-65 years with active or convalescent COVID-19. This chain joins TRBV15 to TRBJ2-3, with no D gene named confidently. The base sequence is TGTGCCACCAGCAGAGAGGCAGTCGATAGCACAGATACGCAGTATTTT. It is translated as CATSREAVDSTDTQYF.